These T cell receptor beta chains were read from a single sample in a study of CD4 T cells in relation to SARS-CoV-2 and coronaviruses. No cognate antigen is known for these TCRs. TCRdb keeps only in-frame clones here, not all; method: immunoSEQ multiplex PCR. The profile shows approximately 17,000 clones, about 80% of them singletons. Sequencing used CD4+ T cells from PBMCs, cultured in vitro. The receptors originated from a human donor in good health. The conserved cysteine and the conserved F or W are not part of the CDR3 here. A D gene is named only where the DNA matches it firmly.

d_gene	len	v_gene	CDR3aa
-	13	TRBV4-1	ASSPTGDWDYGYT
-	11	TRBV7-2	ASSLAEGTEAF
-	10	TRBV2	ASSVRGNEQY
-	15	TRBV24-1	ATSKFDRDTLYNEQF
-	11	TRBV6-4	ASSVTGGAGYT
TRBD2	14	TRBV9	ASSRGTSGKTGELF
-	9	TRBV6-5	ASGKGISLH
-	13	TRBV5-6	ATRWGAGNNSPLH
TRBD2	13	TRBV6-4	ASSLGLAAADTQY
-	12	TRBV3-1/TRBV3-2	ASSQEGALGEQY
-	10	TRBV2	ARSDQAGEQF
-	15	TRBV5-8	ASSLFKGGMSLDGYT
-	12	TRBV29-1	SVEFTRGSYEQY
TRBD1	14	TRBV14	ASSQFEGQGSHEQY
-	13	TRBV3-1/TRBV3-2	ASSPRGVSTDTQY
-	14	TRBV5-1	ASSLAVISGANVLT
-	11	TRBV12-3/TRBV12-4	ASSFNPRAPQH
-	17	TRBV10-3	AISVNRVVSRGRRYEQY
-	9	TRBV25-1	ASKLSTEAF
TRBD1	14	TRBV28	ASSPTLTGDQETQY
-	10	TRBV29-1	SVGSGNYEQY
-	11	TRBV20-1	SASVDGNTEAF
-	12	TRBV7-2	ASSPGTPAFTLH
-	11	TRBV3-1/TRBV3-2	ASSQGGTYEQY
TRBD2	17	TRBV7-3	ASSLTGGTSGTERETQY
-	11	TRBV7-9	ASSLQGQETQY
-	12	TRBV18	ASSPPGGNEKLF
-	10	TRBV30	AWSEQPLGYT
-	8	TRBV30	AWSATEAF
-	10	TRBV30	AWSGNRGEQY
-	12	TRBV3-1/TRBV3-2	ASSPPLENTEAF
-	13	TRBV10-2	ASRQGRILNTEAF
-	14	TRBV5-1	ASSLAGGPPVDEQF
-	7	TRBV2	AVGLTYT
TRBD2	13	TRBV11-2	ASRRDRLAVNEQF
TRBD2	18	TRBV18	ASSPRGLAGGASSYNEQF
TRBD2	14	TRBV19	ASSINPGGITDTQY
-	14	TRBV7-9	ASSLPARAGGYGYT
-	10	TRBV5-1	ASSESVHEQY
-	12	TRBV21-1	ASSNLNSSYEQY
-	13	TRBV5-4	ASSLGGKDTGELF
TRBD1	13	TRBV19	ASSLRTGVNTEAF
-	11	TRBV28	ASSFRGQETQY
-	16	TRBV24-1	ATSVPPQNGGLHNEQF
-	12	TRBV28	ASLKGGSGNTIY
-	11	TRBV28	ASSLNSDYGYT
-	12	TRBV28	ASSPAQGNTEAF
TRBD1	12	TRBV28	ASSPGDRDETQY
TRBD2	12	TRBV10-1	ASSDTSGRNEQF
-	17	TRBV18	ASSPSEVGARTRNEKLF